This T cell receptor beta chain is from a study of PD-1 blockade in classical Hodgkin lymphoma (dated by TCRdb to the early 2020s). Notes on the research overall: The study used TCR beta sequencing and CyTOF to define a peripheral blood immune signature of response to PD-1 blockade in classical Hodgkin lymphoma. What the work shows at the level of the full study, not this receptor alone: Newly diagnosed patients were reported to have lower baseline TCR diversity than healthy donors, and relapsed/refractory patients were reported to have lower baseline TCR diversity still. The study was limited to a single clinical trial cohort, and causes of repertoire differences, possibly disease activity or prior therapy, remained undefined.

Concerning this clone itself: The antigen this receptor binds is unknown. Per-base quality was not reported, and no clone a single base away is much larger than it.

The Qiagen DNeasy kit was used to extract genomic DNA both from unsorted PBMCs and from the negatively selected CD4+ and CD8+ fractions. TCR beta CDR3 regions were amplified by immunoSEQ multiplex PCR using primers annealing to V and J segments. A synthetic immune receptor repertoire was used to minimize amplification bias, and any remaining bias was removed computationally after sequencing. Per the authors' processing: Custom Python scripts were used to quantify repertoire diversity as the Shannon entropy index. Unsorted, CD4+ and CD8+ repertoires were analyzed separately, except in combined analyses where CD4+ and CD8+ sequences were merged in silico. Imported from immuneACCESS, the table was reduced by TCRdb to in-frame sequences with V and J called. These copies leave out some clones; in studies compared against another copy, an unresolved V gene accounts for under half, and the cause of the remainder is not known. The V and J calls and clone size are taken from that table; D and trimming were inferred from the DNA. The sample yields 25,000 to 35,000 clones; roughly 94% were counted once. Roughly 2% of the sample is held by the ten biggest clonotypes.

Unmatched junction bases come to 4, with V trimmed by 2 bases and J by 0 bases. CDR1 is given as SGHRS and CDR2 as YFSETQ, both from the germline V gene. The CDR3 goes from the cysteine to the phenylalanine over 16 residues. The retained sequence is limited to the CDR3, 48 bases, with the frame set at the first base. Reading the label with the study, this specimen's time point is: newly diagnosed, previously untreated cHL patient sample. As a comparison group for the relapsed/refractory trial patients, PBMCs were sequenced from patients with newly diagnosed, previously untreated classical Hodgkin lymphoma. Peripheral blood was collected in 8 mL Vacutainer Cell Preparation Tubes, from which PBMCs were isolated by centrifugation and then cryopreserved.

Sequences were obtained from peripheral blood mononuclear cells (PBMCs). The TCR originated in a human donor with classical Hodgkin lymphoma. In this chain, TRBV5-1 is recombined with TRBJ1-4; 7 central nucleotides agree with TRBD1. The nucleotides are TGCGCCAGCAGCTTCGGGACAGAGGCAACTAATGAAAAACTGTTTTTT. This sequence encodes CASSFGTEATNEKLFF.